Listed here are 3 T cell receptor beta chains from one sample, sequenced in a study. TCRdb reanalysed the RT-PCR reads using MiXCR and keeps one entry per CDR3 protein. The sample has more than 550,000 distinct CDR3 sequences; approximately 15% are singletons. Sequencing was performed on memory CD4+ T cells from blood. All receptors derive from a female donor in good health, serving as a healthy control.

This clonotype was seen a handful of times. This rearrangement joins TRBV6-1 to TRBJ2-1; possibly TRBD2 for D (5 bases). Germline CDR1 and CDR2: MNHNS and SASEGT. Trimming pared 5 bases from V and 6 bases from J, leaving 20 bases between. CDR3 length: 16 amino acids. The CDR3 sequence is CASSQMDAGVSNEQFF. CDR3 DNA sequence: TGTGCCAGCAGTCAAATGGACGCCGGGGTTAGCAATGAGCAGTTCTTC.

J is TRBJ2-1 and V is TRBV18, with D unclear. The germline CDR1 and CDR2 sequences are KGHSH and LQKENI. V gave up 0 bases and J gave up 5 bases, with 14 bases separating them. The CDR3 is made up of 16 amino acids. CDR3 loop: CASSPPGFTTNNEQFF. In DNA form, the CDR3 reads TGTGCCAGCTCACCACCGGGATTTACCACTAACAATGAGCAGTTCTTC.

This clonotype appeared a single time. The chain combines TRBV4-3 with TRBJ1-4, with TRBD1 matching over 8 bases. Per the germline V gene, CDR1 is LGHNA and CDR2 is YSLEER. Trimming cost V 2 bases and J 5 bases; bases outside gene matches: 7. The CDR3 is 16 amino acids. CDR3 coding DNA: TGCGCCAGCAGCCAAAACCTCGGGACAGGAAATGAAAAACTGTTTTTT. Its translation: CASSQNLGTGNEKLFF.